The source of this T cell receptor (beta chain) is a study of identical twins. TCRdb called the 5' RACE reads again in MiXCR, with one record for every CDR3 protein. This sample yields under 900,000 distinct CDR3 sequences, of which roughly 18% are seen a single time; about an eighth belongs to the top ten. This clonotype showed up just a few times. The CDR3 has 13 residues. Germline V lookup: CDR1 MGHDK, CDR2 SYGVNS. The V end lost 6 bases, the J end lost 4 bases, and 12 bases lay between the germline ends. These data were also reused for a study on T cells expressing NK-cell markers.

The TCR comes from a woman under 30 in good health. The genes are TRBV25-1 and TRBJ2-5; D is unresolved. The sample comprised PBMCs. DNA for the CDR3: TGTGCCAGCAGCGGATATCAGTTAGAGACCCAGTACTTC. It specifies CASSGYQLETQYF.